What follows are 7 T cell receptor beta chains derived from one specimen sequenced in a study of radiotherapy plus CTLA-4 blockade in lung cancer. Clones were sequenced by immunoSEQ multiplex PCR, and TCRdb holds only the in-frame ones, with some missing. The sample shows approximately 25,000 clones, 77% of them seen only once. The sequencing used peripheral blood, collected from a patient treated with radiotherapy plus ipilimumab. The source is a human donor with non-small cell lung cancer that progressed on radiotherapy plus ipilimumab.

The V gene is TRBV6-5, the J gene TRBJ1-2, with 8 bases identical to TRBD1. Germline-derived CDR1 and CDR2 are MNHEY and SVGAGI. V was clipped by 0 bases and J by 4 bases; unmatched bases: 4. The CDR3 is 15 amino acids. The CDR3 region has the DNA TGTGCCAGCAGTTACTCCACAGGGGGAGGCTATGGCTACACCTTC. It yields the protein CASSYSTGGGYGYTF.

The V call is TRBV14, the J call TRBJ1-2; 8 bases are shared with TRBD1. Germline CDR1 SGHDN, CDR2 FVKESK. The junction had 7 bases not matched to a gene; V was cut back by 0 bases and J by 4 bases. This CDR3 has 16 residues. The CDR3 nucleotides read TGTGCCAGCAGCCAAGATCAGGGGGCGCGTATCTATGGCTACACCTTC. It yields the protein CASSQDQGARIYGYTF.

This chain uses TRBV5-8 with TRBJ2-1; 11 bases fit TRBD2. This CDR3 is built from 16 residues. The V gene's germline CDR1 is SGHTS and CDR2 YDEGEE. Trimming at V came to 4 bases and at J to 6 bases, leaving 9 bases not matched to a gene. The CDR3: CASSPDLAGGRNEQFF. CDR3 DNA: TGTGCCAGCAGCCCCGACCTAGCGGGAGGCCGCAATGAGCAGTTCTTC.

The chain uses TRBV18 and TRBJ2-5, with D possibly matching TRBD2 (6 bases). Germline CDR1 is KGHSH and CDR2 is LQKENI. The germline V and J ends were trimmed by 5 bases and 1 base, with 8 bases remaining between them. This CDR3 spans 13 amino acids. The CDR3: CASSGSGQETQYF. The CDR3 DNA reads as TGTGCCAGCTCAGGTAGCGGCCAAGAGACCCAGTACTTC. Drawing the rest from reference TRBV18 and TRBJ2-5, the complete variable domain is NAGVMQNPRHLVRRRGQEARLRCSPMKGHSHVYWYRQLPEEGLKFMVYLQKENIIDESGMPKERFSAEFPKEGPSILRIQQVVRGDSAAYFCASSGSGQETQYFGPGTRLLVL.

This clone has a handful of counts. The V and J genes are TRBV7-9 and TRBJ1-3; 9 nucleotides line up with TRBD1. The germline V gene encodes CDR1 SEHNR and CDR2 FQNEAQ (reference sequence). This CDR3 spans 18 amino acids. J was trimmed by 1 base and V by 4 bases; bases with no gene match: 11. The CDR3 DNA reads TGTGCCAGCAGCTCCCTTTTGGGACAGGGCAAGTCTGGAAACACCATATATTTT. This gives the protein CASSSLLGQGKSGNTIYF.

This sequence joins TRBV4-1 and TRBJ2-7; D ambiguous. With 4 bases removed from V and 3 bases from J, the gap between germline ends came to 16 bases. Germline CDR1 is MGHRA and CDR2 is YSYEKL. This CDR3 spans 15 amino acids. The CDR3 sequence: CASSLEPSPRYEQYF. DNA of the CDR3: TGCGCCAGCAGCCTTGAGCCTTCGCCCCGCTACGAGCAGTACTTC.

As concerns this clone: The final CDR3 position lacks the conserved phenylalanine or tryptophan, pointing to a likely read error. V usage is TRBV28 and J usage is TRBJ1-5, with a tentative D call TRBD1 (5 bases). Germline V CDR1 and CDR2: MDHEN, SYDVKM. The ends were cut back, 2 bases at V and 3 bases at J, with 8 bases in the middle. CDR3 length equals 14 residues. The CDR3 DNA sequence: TGTGCCAGCAGTTTAAGACAGTTCAATCAGCCCCAGCATCTT. Its protein product is CASSLRQFNQPQHL.